This TCR beta chain is drawn from a study of blood T cell repertoires in COVID-19. The overall study: Some COVID-19 samples were acute and others convalescent; all came from the United States, Italy and Spain. T cells, B-cell-depleted T cells, or PBMCs supplied cDNA or gDNA.

In the source study's methods: Cell counts per sample came from amplifying reference gene primers. The assay was immunoSEQ multiplex PCR, and TCRdb's table has in-frame clones only and misses some. From that table come the V and J calls and clone size; the DNA was used to work out D and trimming. The table lists approximately 67,000 clones, around nine tenths of them singletons, with more than 15% in the top ten. This CDR3 contains 16 residues. The V gene's germline CDR1 is KGHSH and CDR2 LQKENI. Losses at the gene ends were 0 bases for V and 5 bases for J; bases not matched to a gene: 8. The chain employs TRBV18 and TRBJ2-7, with 9 bases that match TRBD2. The sequence was obtained from a woman older than 75 with acute or convalescent COVID-19. Specimen: peripheral blood. The CDR3 nucleotides read TGTGCCAGCTCACCACCGGCCGGGACTAGCTTGAACGAGCAGTACTTC. This gives the protein CASSPPAGTSLNEQYF.